Listed here are 7 T cell receptor beta chains from one sample, sequenced in a study of response to subunit inactivated influenza vaccine. TCRdb redid the calling of the RT-PCR reads with MiXCR, one entry per CDR3 protein. The sample has fewer than 800,000 distinct CDR3 sequences; around 14% are singletons. The material was PBMCs from blood, obtained 12 days after vaccination. The receptors come from a man aged 50 to 60 who received an inactivated influenza vaccine.

This rearrangement joins TRBV12-3 or TRBV12-4 to TRBJ1-3, with no clear D. The CDR3 runs to 15 residues. The V gene lost 0 bases and the J gene lost 2 bases, with 8 bases spanning the gap. CDR3 bases: TGTGCCAGCAGTTTAGCGCACACACCTGGAAACACCATATATTTT. Protein product: CASSLAHTPGNTIYF.

The chain joins TRBV30 to TRBJ2-3; D might be TRBD2 (6 bases). The CDR3 totals 14 residues. Between the trimmed V and J ends, which lost 8 bases and 4 bases, there was a span of 19 bases. Germline V gene sequence: CDR1 GTSNPN, CDR2 SVGIG (reference sequence). DNA of the CDR3: TGTGCCGAGAAGGAGGGCCCGGGCGCAGATACGCAGTATTTT. This codes for CAEKEGPGADTQYF.

The rearrangement links TRBV24-1 to TRBJ1-1; D is ambiguous. The germline gives CDR1 KGHDR, CDR2 SFDVKD. The ends were cut back, 5 bases at V and 0 bases at J, with 6 bases in the middle. The CDR3 covers 13 residues. The CDR3 coding sequence is TGTGCCACCAGTGGCGCGATGAACACTGAAGCTTTCTTT. It is translated as CATSGAMNTEAFF.

In this sample, this clonotype turned up a few times. V is TRBV27 and J is TRBJ2-3, with 14 bases aligning to TRBD2. Germline trimming cut 6 bases from V and 3 bases from J; bases unmatched to any gene: 8. The CDR3 is made up of 17 amino acids. CDR1 and CDR2 from the germline V gene are MNHEY and SMNVEV (reference sequence). The CDR3 nucleotides read TGTGCCAGCAGGGGGATATGGACTAGCGGGAGGACAGATACGCAGTATTTT. It encodes CASRGIWTSGRTDTQYF.

Ten or more counts support this clonotype. This rearrangement joins TRBV7-9 to TRBJ2-5; D unclear. Trimming took off 5 bases at V and 0 bases at J, with 10 bases between the two ends. Germline assignment: CDR1 SEHNR and CDR2 FQNEAQ (reference sequence). The length of the CDR3 is 14 residues. The CDR3 bases are TGTGCCAGCAGCCTCAGACGGGACCAAGAGACCCAGTACTTC. Protein sequence: CASSLRRDQETQYF.

The chain uses TRBV7-2 and TRBJ2-7; D tentatively reads TRBD1 or TRBD2 (5 bases each). Trimming shortened V by 7 bases and J by 6 bases, and 13 bases separated the two germline ends. This CDR3 has 12 residues. CDR1 is SGHTA, CDR2 FQGNSA, per germline. CDR3 sequence reads: CASNGDRLEQYF. In DNA, the CDR3 is TGTGCCAGCAACGGGGACCGTCTCGAGCAGTACTTC.

The table lists this clonotype with a few counts. The chain has TRBV10-3 and TRBJ2-1; D ambiguous. V dropped 4 bases and J dropped 2 bases, with 12 bases sitting between them. This CDR3 region has 15 residues. CDR1 ENHRY and CDR2 SYGVKD come from the germline V gene. CDR3 nucleotides: TGTGCCATCAGTGGGAGCGAGTCCCCCTACAATGAGCAGTTCTTC. This sequence encodes CAISGSESPYNEQFF.